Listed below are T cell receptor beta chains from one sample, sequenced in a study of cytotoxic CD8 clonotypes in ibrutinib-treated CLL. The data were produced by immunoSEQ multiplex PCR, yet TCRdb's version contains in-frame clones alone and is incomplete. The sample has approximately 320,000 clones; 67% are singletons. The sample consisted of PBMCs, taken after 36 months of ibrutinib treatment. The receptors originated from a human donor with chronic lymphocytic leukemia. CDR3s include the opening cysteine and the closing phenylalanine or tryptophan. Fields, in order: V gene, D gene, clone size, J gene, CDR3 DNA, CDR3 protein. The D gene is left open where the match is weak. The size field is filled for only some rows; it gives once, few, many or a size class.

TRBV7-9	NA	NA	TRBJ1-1	TGTGCCAGCAGCTTAATTTACAGAAGGAACACTGAAGCTTTCTTT	CASSLIYRRNTEAFF
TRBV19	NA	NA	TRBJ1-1	TGTGCCAGTAGTAGTGGACAGTACGCTGAAGCTTTCTTT	CASSSGQYAEAFF
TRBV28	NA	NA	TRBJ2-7	TGTGCCAGCAGTCTAACCGGGGACTCCTACGAGCAGTACTTC	CASSLTGDSYEQYF
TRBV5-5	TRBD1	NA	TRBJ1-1	TGTGCCAGCAGCCGGGACAGGGTAGACACTGAAGCTTTCTTT	CASSRDRVDTEAFF
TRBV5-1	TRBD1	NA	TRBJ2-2	TGCGCCAGCAGCCCGCCTTACAGGGGGCGAGATACCGGGGAGCTGTTTTTT	CASSPPYRGRDTGELFF
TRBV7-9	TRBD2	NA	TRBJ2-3	TGTGCCAGCAGCTTTTGGGGGGGACTAACAGATACGCAGTATTTT	CASSFWGGLTDTQYF
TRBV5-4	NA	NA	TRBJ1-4	TGTGCCAGCAGCGCCGGTACAGGGGAAAAACTGTTTTTT	CASSAGTGEKLFF
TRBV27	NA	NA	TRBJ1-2	TGTGCCAGCAGTTTAAAGGCAGGGCCGAACTATGGCTACACCTTC	CASSLKAGPNYGYTF
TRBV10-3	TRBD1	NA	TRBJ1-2	TGTGCCATCAGTGATAGGGACAGCGCTAACAACTATGGCTACACCTTC	CAISDRDSANNYGYTF
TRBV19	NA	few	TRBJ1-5	TGTGCCAGTAGTTGGACAGCCAATCAGCCCCAGCATTTT	CASSWTANQPQHF
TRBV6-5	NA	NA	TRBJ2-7	TGTGCCAGCAGCATTAGCGCAATGCCCGGCGAGCAGTACTTC	CASSISAMPGEQYF
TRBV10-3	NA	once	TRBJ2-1	TGTGCCATCAGTGAAGAGGGAACCAGGGAGTTCTTC	CAISEEGTREFF